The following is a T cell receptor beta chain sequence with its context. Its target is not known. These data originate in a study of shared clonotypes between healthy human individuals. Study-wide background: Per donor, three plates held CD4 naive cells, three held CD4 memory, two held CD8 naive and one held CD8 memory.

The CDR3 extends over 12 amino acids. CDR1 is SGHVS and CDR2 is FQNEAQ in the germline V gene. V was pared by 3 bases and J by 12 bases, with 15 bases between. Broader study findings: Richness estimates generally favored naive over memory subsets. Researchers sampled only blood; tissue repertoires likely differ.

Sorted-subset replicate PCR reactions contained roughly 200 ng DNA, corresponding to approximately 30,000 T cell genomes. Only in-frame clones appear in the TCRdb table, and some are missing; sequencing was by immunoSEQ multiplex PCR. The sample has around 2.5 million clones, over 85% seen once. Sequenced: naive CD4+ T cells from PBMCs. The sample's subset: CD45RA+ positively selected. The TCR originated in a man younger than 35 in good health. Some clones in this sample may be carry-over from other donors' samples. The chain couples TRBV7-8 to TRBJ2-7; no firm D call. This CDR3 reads CASSFAYIGPYF. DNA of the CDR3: TGTGCCAGCAGCTTCGCCTATATAGGCCCGTACTTC.